Below are 12 T cell receptor beta chains sequenced from a single sample in a study of radiation and T cells in renal cell carcinoma. Here immunoSEQ multiplex PCR was the method, and the copy in TCRdb shows in-frame clones only, minus some. Of about 88,000 clones in the sample, 75% to 90% are singletons; the top ten hold approximately 7.9%. Described time point: baseline pretreatment blood. This sample's treatment: 15 Gy SBRT to primary tumor, nephrectomy 4 weeks later. Source: blood, taken from a patient whose treatment included radiotherapy and nephrectomy. Receptors originate from a man aged 50-59 years with renal cell carcinoma.

The CDR3 region has the DNA TGTGCCTGGAGTGTAGTGGGGGGGGCAACAGATACGCAGTATTTT. It specifies CAWSVVGGATDTQYF. The chain joins TRBV30 to TRBJ2-3; tentatively, D is TRBD2 (7 bases). V lost 0 bases and J 3 bases, leaving 13 bases between the germline ends. This CDR3 is built from 15 residues. Germline CDR1 reads GTSNPN; CDR2 reads SVGIG (reference sequence).

The chain combines TRBV14 with TRBJ2-3; D call uncertain. The CDR3 totals 14 residues. The ends were cut back, 1 base at V and 0 bases at J, with 5 bases in the middle. Germline loops: CDR1 SGHDN, CDR2 FVKESK. CDR3: CASSQVGSTDTQYF. CDR3 DNA: TGTGCCAGCAGCCAAGTTGGGAGCACAGATACGCAGTATTTT.

The chain couples TRBV19 to TRBJ2-1; tentatively, D is TRBD2 (5 bases). CDR3 length: 11 residues. Germline loops: CDR1 LNHDA, CDR2 SQIVND (reference sequence). V was cut by 7 bases and J by 10 bases, with 11 bases left in between. In nucleotides, the CDR3 is TGTGCCAGTAAAGGAGGAGTGGAGCAGTTCTTC. Translated: CASKGGVEQFF.

The rearrangement uses TRBV30 and TRBJ2-1; D is uncertain. The CDR3 extends over 12 amino acids. Germline V CDR1 and CDR2: GTSNPN, SVGIG (reference sequence). V gave up 2 bases and J gave up 7 bases, with 9 bases separating them. CDR3: CAWSKARNEQFF. For the CDR3, the DNA is TGTGCCTGGAGTAAAGCACGGAATGAGCAGTTCTTC.

This clone was detected a few times. The chain joins TRBV29-1 to TRBJ1-1; 8 bases align to TRBD1. The CDR3 totals 13 residues. Losses at the gene ends were 5 bases for V and 1 base for J; bases not matched to a gene: 3. Germline loops: CDR1 SQVTM, CDR2 ANQGSEA. This CDR3 reads CSVMGQANTEAFF. Here the CDR3 DNA reads TGCAGCGTTATGGGACAGGCGAACACTGAAGCTTTCTTT.

V is TRBV2 and J is TRBJ2-5; TRBD2 matches 12 bases. The DNA end lines up better with TRBJ2-7; the J call may be wrong. Germline loops: CDR1 SNHLY, CDR2 FYNNEI. The CDR3 totals 15 residues. The CDR3 is CASSVPSGRVHEQYF. CDR3 sequence (DNA): TGTGCCAGCAGTGTACCTAGCGGGAGGGTCCACGAGCAGTACTTC.

This CDR3 reads CASSFRGLAGTPNQETQYF. Written as DNA, the CDR3 is TGTGCCAGCAGCTTCCGGGGACTAGCGGGGACCCCCAATCAAGAGACCCAGTACTTC. V gene TRBV7-2 combines with J gene TRBJ2-5, with 13 bases lining up with TRBD2. This CDR3 contains 19 residues. Germline CDR1 reads SGHTA; CDR2 reads FQGNSA. V gave up 3 bases and J gave up 2 bases; unmatched junction bases: 12.

The chain has TRBV5-1 and TRBJ1-3, with unresolved D. Germline V CDR1 and CDR2: SGHRS, YFSETQ. Between the trimmed V and J ends, which lost 0 bases and 0 bases, there was a span of 4 bases. This CDR3 spans 14 amino acids. As DNA, the CDR3 is TGCGCCAGCAGCTTGGAGGCCTCTGGAAACACCATATATTTT. This sequence encodes CASSLEASGNTIYF.

The chain joins TRBV19 to TRBJ1-5, with a possible D match to TRBD1 (5 bases). Between the trimmed V and J ends, which lost 8 bases and 0 bases, there was a span of 20 bases. Germline CDR1 is LNHDA and CDR2 is SQIVND (reference sequence). The CDR3 extends over 17 amino acids. The CDR3 loop reads CASRGDPGDYSNQPQHF. The CDR3 region has the DNA TGTGCCAGTCGTGGTGATCCGGGGGACTATAGCAATCAGCCCCAGCATTTT.

The rearrangement uses TRBV7-8 and TRBJ2-1; 10 nucleotides line up with TRBD1. CDR1 is SGHVS and CDR2 is FQNEAQ in the germline V gene. The trim removed 4 bases at V and 5 bases at J, leaving 5 bases unmatched. The CDR3 contains 15 residues. CDR3 DNA: TGTGCCAGCAGCTCGACAGGGGGCAAGAACAATGAGCAGTTCTTC. This sequence encodes CASSSTGGKNNEQFF.

This clone was seen only once. The rearrangement links TRBV11-2 to TRBJ2-3, with TRBD2 matching 7 bases. This CDR3 has 15 residues. CDR1 SGHAT and CDR2 FQNNGV come from the germline V gene. V lost 6 bases, J lost 1 base, and 7 bases stayed unmatched. The CDR3 DNA is TGTGCCAGCAGTCTAACGGGGGGACGCACAGATACGCAGTATTTT. The encoded protein is CASSLTGGRTDTQYF.

This clone showed up just once. The chain combines TRBV28 with TRBJ1-3, with unresolved D. Germline CDR1 is MDHEN and CDR2 is SYDVKM. V gave up 6 bases and J gave up 4 bases, with 16 bases separating them. The CDR3 is 15 amino acids. As DNA, the CDR3 is TGTGCCAGCAGATTAGAGGGCGCGAACGGAAACACCATATATTTT. Residues: CASRLEGANGNTIYF.